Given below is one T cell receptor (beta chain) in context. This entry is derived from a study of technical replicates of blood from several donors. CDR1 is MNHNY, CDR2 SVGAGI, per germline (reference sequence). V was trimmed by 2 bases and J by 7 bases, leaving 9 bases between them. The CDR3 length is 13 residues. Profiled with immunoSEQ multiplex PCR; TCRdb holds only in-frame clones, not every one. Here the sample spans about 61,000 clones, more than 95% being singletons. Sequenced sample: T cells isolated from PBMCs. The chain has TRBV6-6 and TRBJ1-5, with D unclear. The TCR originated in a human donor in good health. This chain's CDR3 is CASSYDSRQPQHF. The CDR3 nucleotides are TGTGCCAGCAGTTACGATTCGAGACAGCCCCAGCATTTT.